The 30 T cell receptor beta chains in this list originate from one sample, sequenced in a study of Graves' ophthalmopathy and Graves' hyperthyroidism. Beta-chain TCR CDR3 regions were amplified from RNA transcripts. An initial RT-PCR round employing HTBI primers preceded a second-round multiplex PCR. Using its own MiXCR run on the multiplex PCR reads, TCRdb lists one record per CDR3 protein. Here the sample spans about 370,000 distinct CDR3 sequences, approximately 18% being singletons. The specimen was peripheral blood. The receptors come from an adult woman with stable Graves' hyperthyroidism.

This clonotype was observed a single time. The genes are TRBV2 and TRBJ2-7, with 10 bases matching TRBD2. The CDR3 is 16 residues long. The V and J ends lost 5 bases and 4 bases, in that order; junction bases with no gene match: 11. Germline V lookup: CDR1 SNHLY, CDR2 FYNNEI. In DNA form, the CDR3 reads TGTGCCAGCAGTCAAGGGGGAGCGGGAGGGCGGTACGAGCAGTACTTC. Its protein product is CASSQGGAGGRYEQYF.

The V call is TRBV6-1, the J call TRBJ1-6; unclear D gene. The V and J ends lost 6 bases and 4 bases respectively, with 10 bases between them. The germline V gene has CDR1 MNHNS and CDR2 SASEGT. The CDR3 length is 14 residues. The CDR3 nucleotides read TGTGCCAGCAGCCCCGGAGAATATAATTCACCCCTCCACTTT. It codes for CASSPGEYNSPLHF.

This clonotype was picked up many times. This rearrangement joins TRBV27 to TRBJ2-7; D gene unclear. Germline V CDR1 and CDR2: MNHEY, SMNVEV (reference sequence). The V end was cut by 6 bases, the J end by 0 bases, with 6 bases between. The CDR3 sequence is 12 residues long. The DNA for the CDR3 is TGTGCCAGCAGGAAGAACTCCTACGAGCAGTACTTC. This translates into CASRKNSYEQYF.

This clonotype came up many times. The CDR3 nucleotides read TGTGCCACCAGCAGAGGACAGGGCCGTTCGGACTACACCTTC. It yields the protein CATSRGQGRSDYTF. The chain uses TRBV15 and TRBJ1-2, with 7 positions matching TRBD1. Germline CDR1 reads LNHNV; CDR2 reads YYDKDF (reference sequence). Trimming at V came to 1 base and at J to 10 bases, leaving 9 bases not matched to a gene. The CDR3 consists of 14 residues.

This clonotype was observed at least ten times. The chain has TRBV5-1 and TRBJ2-3; D call uncertain. The CDR3 totals 12 residues. Germline CDR1 is SGHRS and CDR2 is YFSETQ. Trimming removed 4 bases at V and 9 bases at J, with 12 bases between. This CDR3 reads CASSHLAATQYF. Here the CDR3 DNA reads TGCGCCAGCAGCCACTTAGCTGCCACGCAGTATTTT.

This clonotype was observed at least ten times. The V gene is TRBV2, the J gene TRBJ1-1; possible D gene TRBD1, 5 bases. Germline V gives CDR1 SNHLY, CDR2 FYNNEI. Trimming pared 4 bases from V and 5 bases from J, leaving 14 bases between. The CDR3 is 14 amino acids. CDR3 bases: TGTGCCAGCAGTGGCGTGGGGACGGGAACTGAAGCTTTCTTT. Translated, it gives CASSGVGTGTEAFF.

This clonotype was seen a handful of times. The chain combines TRBV9 with TRBJ1-5; D remains ambiguous. Deletions cut 0 bases from V and 6 bases from J, with 13 bases between. This CDR3 contains 15 residues. Germline V gives CDR1 SGDLS, CDR2 YYNGEE. For the CDR3, the DNA is TGTGCCAGCAGCGTAGAGCCCAGTCTCAGTCAGCCCCAGCATTTT. Protein: CASSVEPSLSQPQHF.

The chain carries TRBV27 and TRBJ1-6; 9 bases align to TRBD1. There are 15 residues in the CDR3. The J segment lost 9 bases and the V segment lost 1 base, leaving 4 bases of the junction unmatched. Germline V gives CDR1 MNHEY, CDR2 SMNVEV (reference sequence). This CDR3 is CASSLLQGAASPLHF. CDR3 sequence (DNA): TGTGCCAGCAGTTTATTACAGGGGGCAGCTTCACCCCTCCACTTT.

This clonotype was picked up a small number of times. V is TRBV25-1 and J is TRBJ2-5; D not resolved. V was trimmed by 5 bases and J by 6 bases, leaving 16 bases between them. Germline V gene lookup returns CDR1 MGHDK and CDR2 SYGVNS. This CDR3 has 14 residues. In DNA form, the CDR3 reads TGTGCCAGCAGTTCAACGGAAAGCCCAAAGACCCAGTACTTC. As protein: CASSSTESPKTQYF.

This clonotype showed up many times. The V call is TRBV3-1, the J call TRBJ1-2; D may be TRBD1 (6 bases). Germline V lookup: CDR1 LGHDT, CDR2 YNNKEL (reference sequence). Trimming took 3 bases from V and 8 from J, leaving 19 bases between them. The length of the CDR3 is 15 residues. CDR3 bases: TGTGCCAGCAGCCAGAATGCTCCGGGGGCAGGGGGCTACACCTTC. Residues: CASSQNAPGAGGYTF. The full variable domain, rest sourced from reference TRBV3-1 and TRBJ1-2, is DTAVSQTPKYLVTQMGNDKSIKCEQNLGHDTMYWYKQDSKKFLKIMFSYNNKELIINETVPNRFSPKSPDKAHLNLHINSLELGDSAVYFCASSQNAPGAGGYTFGSGTRLTVV.

This clonotype was counted many times. This rearrangement joins TRBV12-3 or TRBV12-4 to TRBJ2-7; perhaps TRBD2 as D (5 bases). CDR3 length: 14 residues. V was shortened by 6 bases and J by 1 base, with 13 bases between the two germline ends. The CDR3: CASRLRGASYEQYF. The CDR3 DNA follows: TGTGCCAGCAGGCTCCGGGGAGCATCCTACGAGCAGTACTTC.

Many counts were recorded for this clonotype. The gene calls are TRBV28 and TRBJ1-1, with 7 bases identical to TRBD1. The CDR3 length is 15 residues. The trim removed 2 bases at V and 5 bases at J, leaving 8 bases unmatched. Per germline, CDR1 MDHEN and CDR2 SYDVKM. CDR3 DNA: TGTGCCAGCAGTTTACCCCGGGACAGTCAAACTGAAGCTTTCTTT. It specifies CASSLPRDSQTEAFF.

This chain joins TRBV6-5 and TRBJ2-5; 11 positions agree with TRBD2. The CDR3 has 16 residues. The germline CDR1 and CDR2 sequences are MNHEY and SVGAGI. V was clipped by 1 base and J by 5 bases; unmatched bases: 6. In DNA form, the CDR3 reads TGTGCCAGCAGTTACTACGCCGGGACTAGCGGCGAGACCCAGTACTTC. Protein product: CASSYYAGTSGETQYF.

The rearrangement joins TRBV19 to TRBJ2-2; 9 nucleotides align to TRBD1. The CDR3 runs 15 residues. Trimming cost V 4 bases and J 7 bases; bases outside gene matches: 7. CDR1 is LNHDA, CDR2 SQIVND, per germline (reference sequence). CDR3 DNA sequence: TGTGCCAGTAGTAACAACAGGGGGCTCGTCGGGGAGCTGTTTTTT. This translates into CASSNNRGLVGELFF. Filled out from reference TRBV19 and TRBJ2-2, the complete variable domain reads DGGITQSPKYLFRKEGQNVTLSCEQNLNHDAMYWYRQDPGQGLRLIYYSQIVNDFQKGDIAEGYSVSREKKESFPLTVTSAQKNPTAFYLCASSNNRGLVGELFFGEGSRLTVL.

CDR3 region: CASSYYGRNTEAFF. The CDR3, as DNA: TGTGCCAGCAGTTACTACGGCAGAAACACTGAAGCTTTCTTT. This chain connects TRBV6-5 to TRBJ1-1, with D uncertain. In germline, CDR1 is MNHEY, CDR2 SVGAGI. CDR3 size: 14 residues. V was pared by 1 base and J by 2 bases, with 8 bases between.

This clonotype showed up many times. The rearrangement links TRBV11-2 to TRBJ2-5; D is tentatively TRBD1 or TRBD2 (5 bases each). V was shortened by 1 base and J by 5 bases, with 17 bases between the two germline ends. CDR3 length: 16 amino acids. Germline CDR1 is SGHAT and CDR2 is FQNNGV. The CDR3 bases are TGTGCCAGCAGCTTAGTTCCTGGGTACAGGAGGGAGACCCAGTACTTC. Translated, it gives CASSLVPGYRRETQYF.

This clonotype was counted ten times or more. This chain uses TRBV27 with TRBJ2-2; TRBD1 agrees at 7 bases. This CDR3 has 15 amino acids. CDR1 is MNHEY, CDR2 SMNVEV, per germline (reference sequence). With V trimmed by 3 bases and J by 7 bases, 8 bases remained unmatched. Written as DNA, the CDR3 is TGTGCCAGCAGTTTGAGAAGGGGGCTGAACGGGGAGCTGTTTTTT. It encodes CASSLRRGLNGELFF.

This clonotype was detected many times. The chain is built from TRBV3-1 and TRBJ2-7, with a weak D call TRBD2 (5 bases). Germline CDR1 and CDR2: LGHDT and YNNKEL (reference sequence). The CDR3 length is 11 residues. Trimming stripped 2 bases from V and 7 bases from J, with 6 bases between. The CDR3, as DNA: TGTGCCAGCAGCCAATCGGGGGAGCAGTACTTC. This translates into CASSQSGEQYF.

At least ten counts were recorded for this clonotype. This rearrangement joins TRBV30 to TRBJ1-2, with TRBD1 matching over 9 bases. This CDR3 spans 13 amino acids. The germline gives CDR1 GTSNPN, CDR2 SVGIG (reference sequence). V lost 1 base to trimming and J lost 8 bases; unmatched junction nucleotides: 5. The CDR3 nucleotides read TGTGCCTGGAGTGGACAGGGGGTTTACGGCTACACCTTC. It specifies CAWSGQGVYGYTF.

This clonotype has only a few counts. The chain employs TRBV4-3 and TRBJ2-7; TRBD1 or TRBD2 may be the D gene (6 bases each). Germline CDR1 is LGHNA and CDR2 is YSLEER. V lost 0 bases, J lost 3 bases, and 12 bases lay in between. CDR3 length: 15 amino acids. The CDR3 here is CASSQEGRGVYEQYF. The CDR3 DNA reads as TGCGCCAGCAGCCAAGAGGGAAGGGGGGTCTACGAGCAGTACTTC.

This clonotype showed up many times. V is TRBV10-2 and J is TRBJ1-5, with 8 nucleotides matching TRBD1. The CDR3 has 13 residues. After removal of 8 bases from V and 3 bases from J, the junction contained 3 bases not matched to a gene. Germline CDR1 reads WSHSY; CDR2 reads SAAADI. As DNA, the CDR3 is TGCGCCAGCGGGACAGGCCTCAATCAGCCCCAGCATTTT. Translation gives CASGTGLNQPQHF.

There are many counts of this clonotype. This chain connects TRBV7-9 to TRBJ2-7; maybe TRBD1 (5 bases). V lost 0 bases, J lost 5 bases, and 11 bases lay in between. In germline, CDR1 is SEHNR, CDR2 FQNEAQ (reference sequence). The CDR3 contains 14 residues. The CDR3 spells CASSLAGAGDEQYF. CDR3 nucleotides: TGTGCCAGCAGCTTAGCAGGGGCTGGGGACGAGCAGTACTTC. The whole variable domain, filled in from reference TRBV7-9 and TRBJ2-7, reads DTGVSQNPRHKITKRGQNVTFRCDPISEHNRLYWYRQTLGQGPEFLTYFQNEAQLEKSRLLSDRFSAERPKGSFSTLEIQRTEQGDSAMYLCASSLAGAGDEQYFGPGTRLTVT.

Regarding this clonotype: This may be a read error, as it is one base from a much larger clone. The chain uses TRBV28 and TRBJ1-5, with D hard to call. The V gene lost 4 bases and the J gene lost 2 bases, with 9 bases spanning the gap. The CDR3 is 14 residues long. Germline CDR1 and CDR2: MDHEN and SYDVKM. CDR3 sequence (DNA): TGTGCCAGCAGTTACGCGGAGGGCAATCAGCCCCAGCATTTT. Translated, it gives CASSYAEGNQPQHF.

There are many counts of this clonotype. A much larger clone lies a single base off, so this may be a read error. J is TRBJ2-7 and V is TRBV28; TRBD1 agrees at 9 bases. In germline, CDR1 is MDHEN, CDR2 SYDVKM. The CDR3 is made up of 15 amino acids. V trimming: 8 bases; J trimming: 1 base; junction bases outside the gene matches: 9. CDR3 DNA: TGTGCCAGCGGTTATCCGGGACAGGGATCCTACGAGCAGTACTTC. This sequence encodes CASGYPGQGSYEQYF. The whole variable domain, filled in from reference TRBV28 and TRBJ2-7, reads DVKVTQSSRYLVKRTGEKVFLECVQDMDHENMFWYRQDPGLGLRLIYFSYDVKMKEKGDIPEGYSVSREKKERFSLILESASTNQTSMYLCASGYPGQGSYEQYFGPGTRLTVT.

Many counts were recorded for this clonotype. The chain has TRBV6-5 and TRBJ2-7, with 12 bases matching TRBD2. Trimming removed 5 bases from V and 0 bases from J; junction bases left unmatched: 17. Germline V gene sequence: CDR1 MNHEY, CDR2 SVGAGI. The CDR3 sequence is 20 residues long. CDR3 DNA sequence: TGTGCCAGCAGTCCCATCACTAGCGGGAGGACGTTCAGAAGCTCCTACGAGCAGTACTTC. Translating gives CASSPITSGRTFRSSYEQYF.

This clonotype appeared many times. This sequence joins TRBV4-1 and TRBJ1-5; no firm D call. The CDR3 length is 16 residues. Germline-derived CDR1 and CDR2 are MGHRA and YSYEKL. V lost 0 bases and J lost 4, with 13 bases in between. The CDR3 coding sequence is TGCGCCAGCAGCCAAGATGGCAGTAGCAATAATCAGCCCCAGCATTTT. It yields the protein CASSQDGSSNNQPQHF.

This clonotype was recorded many times. The CDR3 protein is CASSLRVTGELFF. CDR3 coding DNA: TGTGCCAGCAGCTTGAGGGTTACCGGGGAGCTGTTTTTT. This chain joins TRBV7-3 and TRBJ2-2; D is perhaps TRBD2 (5 bases). This CDR3 contains 13 residues. With 3 bases removed from V and 5 bases from J, the gap between germline ends came to 7 bases. Germline CDR1 reads SGHTA; CDR2 reads FQGTGA.

This clonotype was recorded at least ten times. The chain uses TRBV5-1 and TRBJ2-7, with 11 bases fitting TRBD2. The CDR3 is 17 amino acids. In germline, CDR1 is SGHRS, CDR2 YFSETQ. Trimming cost V 8 bases and J 2 bases; bases outside gene matches: 15. CDR3 protein: CARVPVAGGVRAYEQYF. CDR3 sequence (DNA): TGCGCCAGGGTCCCCGTAGCGGGAGGGGTTAGGGCCTACGAGCAGTACTTC.

This CDR3 reads CASSLVLVQGAWETQYF. The CDR3, as DNA: TGTGCCAGCAGTTTAGTCCTAGTTCAGGGGGCGTGGGAGACCCAGTACTTC. This chain connects TRBV28 to TRBJ2-5; TRBD1 agrees at 8 bases. The J segment lost 5 bases and the V segment lost 2 bases, leaving 13 bases of the junction unmatched. The CDR3 is made up of 17 amino acids. CDR1 and CDR2 from the germline V gene are MDHEN and SYDVKM.

Many counts were recorded for this clonotype. The chain combines TRBV29-1 with TRBJ2-7; TRBD2 agrees at 7 bases. V shed 6 bases, J shed 4 bases, and the junction held 9 bases outside the gene matches. From germline, CDR1 is SQVTM and CDR2 ANQGSEA. The CDR3 contains 13 residues. CDR3 residues: CSVIAGVRYEQYF. CDR3 bases: TGCAGCGTGATTGCGGGAGTCAGGTACGAGCAGTACTTC.